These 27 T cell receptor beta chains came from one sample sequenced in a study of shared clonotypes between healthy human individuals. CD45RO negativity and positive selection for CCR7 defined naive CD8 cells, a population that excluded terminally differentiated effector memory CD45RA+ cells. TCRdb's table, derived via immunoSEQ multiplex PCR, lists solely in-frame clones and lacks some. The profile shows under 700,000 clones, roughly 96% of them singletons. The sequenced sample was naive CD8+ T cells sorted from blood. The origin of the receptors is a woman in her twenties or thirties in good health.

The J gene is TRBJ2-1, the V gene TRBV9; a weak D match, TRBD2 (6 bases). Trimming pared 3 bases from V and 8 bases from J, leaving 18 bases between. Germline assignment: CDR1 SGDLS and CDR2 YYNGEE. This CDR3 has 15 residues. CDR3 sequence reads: CASSGEEGPTDEQFF. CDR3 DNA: TGTGCCAGCAGCGGAGAGGAGGGGCCTACCGATGAGCAGTTCTTC.

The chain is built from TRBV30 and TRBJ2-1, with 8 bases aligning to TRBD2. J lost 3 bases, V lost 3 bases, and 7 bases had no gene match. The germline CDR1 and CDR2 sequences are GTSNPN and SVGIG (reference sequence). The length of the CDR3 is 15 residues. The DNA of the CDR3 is TGTGCCTGGAGCCCCCAGCGGGAGTACTACAATGAGCAGTTCTTC. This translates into CAWSPQREYYNEQFF.

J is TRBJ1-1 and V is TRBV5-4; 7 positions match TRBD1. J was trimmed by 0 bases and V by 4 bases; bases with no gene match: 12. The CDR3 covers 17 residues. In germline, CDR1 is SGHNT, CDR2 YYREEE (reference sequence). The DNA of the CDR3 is TGTGCCAGCAGCATACCGGGACAGCCACTAGTGAACACTGAAGCTTTCTTT. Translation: CASSIPGQPLVNTEAFF.

The CDR3 sequence is CASSPGPMGEQYF. The CDR3 DNA reads as TGTGCCAGCAGCCCCGGGCCGATGGGCGAGCAGTACTTC. The chain couples TRBV9 to TRBJ2-5; D is undetermined. Gene TRBJ2-7 matches the end of the DNA better, so the J call may be wrong. This CDR3 is built from 13 residues. Germline values: CDR1 SGDLS, CDR2 YYNGEE.

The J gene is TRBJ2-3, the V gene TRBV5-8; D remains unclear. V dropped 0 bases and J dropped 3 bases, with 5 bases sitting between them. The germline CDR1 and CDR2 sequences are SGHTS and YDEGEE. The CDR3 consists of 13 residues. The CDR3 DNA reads TGTGCCAGCAGCTTGGTTCATACAGATACGCAGTATTTT. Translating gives CASSLVHTDTQYF.

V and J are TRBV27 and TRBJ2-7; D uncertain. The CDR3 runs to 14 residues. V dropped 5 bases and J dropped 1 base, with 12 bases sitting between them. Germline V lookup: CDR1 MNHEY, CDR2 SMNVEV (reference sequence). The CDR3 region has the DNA TGTGCCAGCAGTCCCCATCTGGGGTCCTACGAGCAGTACTTC. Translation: CASSPHLGSYEQYF.

The CDR3 DNA reads TGTGCCAGCAGTTTATTCGCGGGGTTCACTCAGCCCCAGCATTTT. The encoded protein is CASSLFAGFTQPQHF. The V and J genes are TRBV28 and TRBJ1-5; no definite D call. Trimming cost V 1 base and J 6 bases, with 13 bases left between them. The V gene's germline CDR1 is MDHEN and CDR2 SYDVKM. This CDR3 is built from 15 residues.

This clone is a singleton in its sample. The CDR3 DNA reads as TGTGCCAGCAGCGGGGACAGTACCTATGGCTACACCTTC. Encoded protein: CASSGDSTYGYTF. The genes are TRBV2 and TRBJ1-2; 7 nucleotides line up with TRBD1. Germline-derived CDR1 and CDR2 are SNHLY and FYNNEI. V lost 6 bases and J lost 4; bases outside the gene matches: 5. The CDR3 consists of 13 residues.

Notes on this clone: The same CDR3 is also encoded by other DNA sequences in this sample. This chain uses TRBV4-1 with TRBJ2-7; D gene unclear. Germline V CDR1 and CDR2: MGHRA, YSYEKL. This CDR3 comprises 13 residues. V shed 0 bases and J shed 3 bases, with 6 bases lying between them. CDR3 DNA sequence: TGCGCCAGCAGCCAAGATGCTAGCTACGAGCAGTACTTC. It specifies CASSQDASYEQYF.

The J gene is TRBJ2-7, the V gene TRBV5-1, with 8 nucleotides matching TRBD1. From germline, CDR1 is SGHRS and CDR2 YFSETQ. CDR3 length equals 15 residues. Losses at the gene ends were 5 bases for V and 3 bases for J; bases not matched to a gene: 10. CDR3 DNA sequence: TGCGCCAGCAGTGAGACAGGGGCCACTAACTACGAGCAGTACTTC. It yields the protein CASSETGATNYEQYF.

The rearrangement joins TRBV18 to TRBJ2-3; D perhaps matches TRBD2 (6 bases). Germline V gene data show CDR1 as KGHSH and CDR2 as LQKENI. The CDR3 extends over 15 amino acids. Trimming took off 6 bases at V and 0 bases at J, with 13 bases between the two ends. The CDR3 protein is CASSILAVSTDTQYF. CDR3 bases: TGTGCCAGCTCCATACTAGCAGTTAGCACAGATACGCAGTATTTT.

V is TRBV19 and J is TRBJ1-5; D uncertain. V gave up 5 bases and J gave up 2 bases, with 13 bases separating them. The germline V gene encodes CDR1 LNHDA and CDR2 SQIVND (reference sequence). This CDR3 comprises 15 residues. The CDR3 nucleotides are TGTGCCAGTAGTCCCAGTGTATCGGGCAATCAGCCCCAGCATTTT. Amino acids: CASSPSVSGNQPQHF.

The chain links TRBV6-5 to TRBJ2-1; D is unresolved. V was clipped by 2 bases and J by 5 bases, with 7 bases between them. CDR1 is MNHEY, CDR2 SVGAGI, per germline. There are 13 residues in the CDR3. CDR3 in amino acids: CASSYDLDNEQFF. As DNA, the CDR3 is TGTGCCAGCAGTTACGACTTAGACAATGAGCAGTTCTTC.

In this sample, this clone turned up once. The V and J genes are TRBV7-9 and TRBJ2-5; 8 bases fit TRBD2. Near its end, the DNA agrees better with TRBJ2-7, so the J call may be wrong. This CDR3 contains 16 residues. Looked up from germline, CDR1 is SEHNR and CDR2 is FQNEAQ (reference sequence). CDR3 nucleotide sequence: TGTGCCAGCAGCCAGTTGACTAGCGCGAGCTCCTACGAGCAGTACTTC. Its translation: CASSQLTSASSYEQYF.

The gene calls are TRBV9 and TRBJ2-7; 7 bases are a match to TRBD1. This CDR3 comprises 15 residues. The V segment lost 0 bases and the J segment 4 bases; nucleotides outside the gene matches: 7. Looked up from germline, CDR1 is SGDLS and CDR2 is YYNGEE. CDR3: CASSVATGTAYEQYF. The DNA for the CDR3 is TGTGCCAGCAGCGTAGCTACCGGGACAGCGTACGAGCAGTACTTC.

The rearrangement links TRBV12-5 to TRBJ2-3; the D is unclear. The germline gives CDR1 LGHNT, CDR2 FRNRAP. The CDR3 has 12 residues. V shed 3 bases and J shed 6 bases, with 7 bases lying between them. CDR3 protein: CASGLDADTQYF. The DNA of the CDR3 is TGTGCTAGTGGTTTAGACGCGGATACGCAGTATTTT.

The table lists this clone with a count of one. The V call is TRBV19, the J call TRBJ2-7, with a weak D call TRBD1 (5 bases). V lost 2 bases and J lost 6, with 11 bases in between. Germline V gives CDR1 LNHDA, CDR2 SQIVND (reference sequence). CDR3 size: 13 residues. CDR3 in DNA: TGTGCCAGTAGTATATATGGGGCTCGCGAGCAGTACTTC. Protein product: CASSIYGAREQYF.

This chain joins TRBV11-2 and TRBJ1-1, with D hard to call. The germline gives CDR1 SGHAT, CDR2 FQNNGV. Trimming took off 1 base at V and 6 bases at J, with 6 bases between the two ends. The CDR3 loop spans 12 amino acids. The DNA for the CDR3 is TGTGCCAGCAGCTTAGTATGGTCTGAAGCTTTCTTT. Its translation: CASSLVWSEAFF.

The CDR3 loop reads CASSLVGGGYTF. DNA of the CDR3: TGTGCCAGCAGTTTAGTCGGAGGAGGCTACACCTTC. The gene calls are TRBV28 and TRBJ1-2; D is unresolved. This CDR3 is 12 amino acids long. Trimming took 2 bases from V and 8 from J, leaving 9 bases between them. Germline V gene data show CDR1 as MDHEN and CDR2 as SYDVKM.

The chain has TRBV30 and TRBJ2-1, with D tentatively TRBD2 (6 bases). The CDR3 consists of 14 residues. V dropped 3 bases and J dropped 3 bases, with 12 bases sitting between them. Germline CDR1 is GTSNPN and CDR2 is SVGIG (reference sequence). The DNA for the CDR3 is TGTGCCTGGAGCCACACTAGCCACTACAATGAGCAGTTCTTC. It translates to CAWSHTSHYNEQFF.

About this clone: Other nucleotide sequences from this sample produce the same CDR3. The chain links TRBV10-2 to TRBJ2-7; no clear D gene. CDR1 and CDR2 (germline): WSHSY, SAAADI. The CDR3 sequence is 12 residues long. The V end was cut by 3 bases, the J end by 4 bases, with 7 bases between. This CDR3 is CASSESGYEQYF. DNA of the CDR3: TGCGCCAGCAGTGAATCAGGTTACGAGCAGTACTTC.

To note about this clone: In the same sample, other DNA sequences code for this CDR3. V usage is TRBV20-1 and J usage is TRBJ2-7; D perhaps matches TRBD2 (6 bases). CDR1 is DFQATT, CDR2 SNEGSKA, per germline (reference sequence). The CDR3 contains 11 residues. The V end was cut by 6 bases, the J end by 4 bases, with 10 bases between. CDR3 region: CSAAGSYEQYF. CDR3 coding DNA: TGCAGTGCGGCGGGAAGTTACGAGCAGTACTTC.

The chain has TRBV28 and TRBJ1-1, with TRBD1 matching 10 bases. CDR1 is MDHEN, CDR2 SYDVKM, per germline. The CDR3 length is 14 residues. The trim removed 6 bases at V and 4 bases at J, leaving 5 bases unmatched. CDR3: CASSSDRGRTEAFF. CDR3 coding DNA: TGTGCCAGCAGCTCTGACAGGGGGCGCACTGAAGCTTTCTTT.

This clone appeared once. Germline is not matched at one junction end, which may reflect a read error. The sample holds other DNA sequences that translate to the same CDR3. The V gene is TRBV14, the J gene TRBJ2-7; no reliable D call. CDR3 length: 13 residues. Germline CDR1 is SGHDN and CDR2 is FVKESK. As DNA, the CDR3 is TGTGCCAGCAGTCAAGTAGGGTACTACGAGCAGTACTTC. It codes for CASSQVGYYEQYF.

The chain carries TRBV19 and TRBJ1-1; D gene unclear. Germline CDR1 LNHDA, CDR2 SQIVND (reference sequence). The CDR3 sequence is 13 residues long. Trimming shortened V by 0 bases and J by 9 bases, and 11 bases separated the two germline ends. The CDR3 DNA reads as TGTGCCAGTAGTATAGACCAGGAAGAAAAAGCTTTCTTT. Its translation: CASSIDQEEKAFF. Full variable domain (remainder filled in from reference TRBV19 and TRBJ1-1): DGGITQSPKYLFRKEGQNVTLSCEQNLNHDAMYWYRQDPGQGLRLIYYSQIVNDFQKGDIAEGYSVSREKKESFPLTVTSAQKNPTAFYLCASSIDQEEKAFFGQGTRLTVV.

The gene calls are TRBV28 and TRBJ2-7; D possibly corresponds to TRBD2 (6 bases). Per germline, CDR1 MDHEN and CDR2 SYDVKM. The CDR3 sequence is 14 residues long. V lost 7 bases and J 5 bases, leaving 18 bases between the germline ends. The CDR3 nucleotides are TGTGCCAGCACTTTTGGCGGGGAGTCCCACGAGCAGTACTTC. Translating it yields CASTFGGESHEQYF.

The CDR3 reads CASSGFGVRDEQFF. The CDR3 nucleotides read TGTGCCAGCAGCGGTTTCGGGGTAAGGGATGAGCAGTTCTTC. The rearrangement uses TRBV9 and TRBJ2-1; TRBD2 might be the D (5 bases). Trimming shortened V by 3 bases and J by 8 bases, and 15 bases separated the two germline ends. The CDR3 spans 14 residues. Germline CDR1 reads SGDLS; CDR2 reads YYNGEE.